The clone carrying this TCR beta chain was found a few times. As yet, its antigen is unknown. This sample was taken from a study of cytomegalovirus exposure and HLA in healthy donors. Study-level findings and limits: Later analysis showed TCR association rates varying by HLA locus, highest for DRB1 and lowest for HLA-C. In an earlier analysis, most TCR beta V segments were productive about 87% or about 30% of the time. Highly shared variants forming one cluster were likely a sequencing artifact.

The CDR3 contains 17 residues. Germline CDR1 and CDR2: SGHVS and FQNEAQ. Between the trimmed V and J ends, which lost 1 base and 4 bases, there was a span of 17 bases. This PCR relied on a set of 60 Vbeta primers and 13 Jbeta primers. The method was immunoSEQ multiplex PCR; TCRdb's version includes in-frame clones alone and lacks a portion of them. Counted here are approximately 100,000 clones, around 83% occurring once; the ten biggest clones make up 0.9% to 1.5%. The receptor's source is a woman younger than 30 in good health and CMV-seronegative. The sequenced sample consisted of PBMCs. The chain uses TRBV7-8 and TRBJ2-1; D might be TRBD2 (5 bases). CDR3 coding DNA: TGTGCCAGCAGCTTAGGCGGGCCGCCCTCGGAGTACAATGAGCAGTTCTTC. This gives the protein CASSLGGPPSEYNEQFF.